The T cell receptor (beta chain) under discussion was sequenced for a study of blood T cell repertoires in COVID-19. Study-wide context: Acute-phase and convalescent COVID-19 samples originated in the United States, Italy and Spain. Sample material is recorded as cDNA or gDNA derived from T cells, B-cell-depleted T cells, or PBMCs.

Trimming pared 6 bases from V and 2 bases from J, leaving 10 bases between. The germline V gene encodes CDR1 LNHDA and CDR2 SQIVND (reference sequence). The CDR3 sequence is 13 residues long. Clones were read by immunoSEQ multiplex PCR, and TCRdb kept only the in-frame ones, dropping some. The repertoire holds roughly 61,000 clones, with 85% to 90% as singletons. The clonotype was recovered from a man aged 40-49 years with active COVID-19. Sequenced sample: peripheral blood. The rearrangement links TRBV19 to TRBJ2-5; unclear D gene. CDR3 coding DNA: TGTGCCAGTAGCACCACAAAGCAAGAGACCCAGTACTTC. This sequence encodes CASSTTKQETQYF.